This entry lists 26 T cell receptor beta chains sequenced from one sample in a study of blood T cell repertoires in COVID-19 (TCRdb year 2020). The receptor library was made with the immunoSEQ multiplex PCR assay. In TCRdb, the immuneACCESS table is reduced to in-frame sequences with V and J assigned. These tables do not hold every clone; where another copy was compared, an unresolved V gene accounts for under half, and the others remain unexplained. Across this sample there are fewer than 200,000 clones, with under 80% seen only once. The ten largest clones represent 2.5% to 3.5% of the sample. The material sequenced was peripheral blood. These receptors all come from a woman at least 80 years old with acute or convalescent COVID-19.

The chain is built from TRBV18 and TRBJ1-1, with D uncertain. In germline, CDR1 is KGHSH, CDR2 LQKENI. This CDR3 is built from 11 residues. The ends were cut back, 8 bases at V and 5 bases at J, with 9 bases in the middle. The CDR3 nucleotides are TGTGCCAGCCGTTCGGGGACTGAAGCTTTCTTT. Translated: CASRSGTEAFF.

This clone is medium-sized within its sample. V and J are TRBV29-1 and TRBJ2-7; 13 bases match TRBD2. The CDR3 loop spans 14 amino acids. With 4 bases clipped from V and 2 bases from J, the junction kept 2 bases outside the gene matches. Germline CDR1 is SQVTM and CDR2 is ANQGSEA. The CDR3 loop is CSVVLAGGAYEQYF. The CDR3 DNA follows: TGCAGCGTTGTACTAGCGGGAGGGGCCTACGAGCAGTACTTC.

The chain carries TRBV7-9 and TRBJ1-3; 9 bases agree with TRBD1. The CDR3 spans 18 residues. The germline V gene encodes CDR1 SEHNR and CDR2 FQNEAQ (reference sequence). With 5 bases clipped from V and 1 base from J, the junction kept 12 bases outside the gene matches. In nucleotides, the CDR3 is TGTGCCAGCAGCCCTACTCCGGGACAGGGTTATTCTGGAAACACCATATATTTT. It codes for CASSPTPGQGYSGNTIYF.

This chain joins TRBV5-4 and TRBJ2-3; 8 bases agree with TRBD2. CDR3 length: 17 amino acids. The germline V gene encodes CDR1 SGHNT and CDR2 YYREEE (reference sequence). With V trimmed by 4 bases and J by 5 bases, 15 bases remained unmatched. The CDR3 nucleotides are TGTGCCAGCAGCCCCCCCACTAGCGGTATAGGGAGAGATACGCAGTATTTT. Translation: CASSPPTSGIGRDTQYF.

V is TRBV7-2 and J is TRBJ2-3, with D hard to call. The length of the CDR3 is 13 residues. The germline gives CDR1 SGHTA, CDR2 FQGNSA. Trimming removed 0 bases from V and 5 bases from J, with 6 bases in between. Here the CDR3 DNA reads TGTGCCAGCAGCTTAGCTGAGCAAGATACGCAGTATTTT. Translating gives CASSLAEQDTQYF. The complete variable domain, with remaining parts taken from reference TRBV7-2 and TRBJ2-3, reads GAGVSQSPSNKVTEKGKDVELRCDPISGHTALYWYRQSLGQGLEFLIYFQGNSAPDKSGLPSDRFSAERTGGSVSTLTIQRTQQEDSAVYLCASSLAEQDTQYFGPGTRLTVL.

The CDR3 loop is CASSQDEGRQGGGYTF. The CDR3 region has the DNA TGCGCCAGCAGCCAAGATGAGGGTCGACAGGGAGGAGGCTACACCTTC. The chain joins TRBV4-1 to TRBJ1-2; TRBD1 aligns across 7 bases. The CDR3 length is 16 residues. The germline V gene has CDR1 MGHRA and CDR2 YSYEKL. V dropped 0 bases and J dropped 8; count of bases not matched to a gene: 12.

This rearrangement joins TRBV6-6 to TRBJ2-5; unclear D gene. The CDR3 has 16 residues. Germline-derived CDR1 and CDR2 are MNHNY and SVGAGI (reference sequence). Trimming removed 2 bases at V and 1 base at J, with 14 bases between. This chain's CDR3 is CASSYAINRGQETQYF. The CDR3 DNA is TGTGCCAGCAGTTACGCAATTAATAGAGGCCAAGAGACCCAGTACTTC.

V is TRBV28 and J is TRBJ1-2, with a weak D call TRBD1 (5 bases). Trimming took 5 bases from V and 8 from J, leaving 12 bases between them. The CDR3 totals 12 residues. Germline CDR1 is MDHEN and CDR2 is SYDVKM. CDR3 nucleotide sequence: TGTGCCAGCAGTCCCAGGGTCGTAGGCTACACCTTC. The encoded protein is CASSPRVVGYTF.

V gene TRBV9 combines with J gene TRBJ2-3; 7 positions agree with TRBD1. J gave up 3 bases and V 10 bases, and 11 bases lay outside the gene matches. CDR1 is SGDLS and CDR2 is YYNGEE in the germline V gene. The CDR3 is made up of 14 amino acids. The chain's CDR3 is CAAGAGGITDTQYF. The CDR3, as DNA: TGTGCCGCTGGGGCAGGGGGAATTACAGATACGCAGTATTTT.

The rearrangement joins TRBV25-1 to TRBJ1-2; D call uncertain. The V and J ends lost 2 bases and 8 bases respectively, with 15 bases between them. The CDR3 runs 14 residues. Germline loops: CDR1 MGHDK, CDR2 SYGVNS. The CDR3 here is CASSELQMDSGYTF. CDR3 coding DNA: TGTGCCAGCAGTGAACTACAGATGGACTCCGGCTACACCTTC.

The rearrangement links TRBV7-9 to TRBJ1-1; D gene unclear. Trimming removed 5 bases from V and 4 bases from J, with 11 bases in between. CDR1 and CDR2 from the germline V gene are SEHNR and FQNEAQ (reference sequence). The CDR3 contains 13 residues. The CDR3 sequence is CASSRLGATEAFF. As DNA, the CDR3 is TGTGCCAGCAGCCGGTTGGGAGCCACTGAAGCTTTCTTT. Full variable domain (outside the CDR3, taken from reference TRBV7-9 and TRBJ1-1): DTGVSQNPRHKITKRGQNVTFRCDPISEHNRLYWYRQTLGQGPEFLTYFQNEAQLEKSRLLSDRFSAERPKGSFSTLEIQRTEQGDSAMYLCASSRLGATEAFFGQGTRLTVV.

V is TRBV5-1 and J is TRBJ2-3; no definite D call. In germline, CDR1 is SGHRS, CDR2 YFSETQ. V was shortened by 3 bases and J by 0 bases, with 14 bases between the two germline ends. This CDR3 is built from 16 residues. The CDR3 sequence is CASSSYTSDSTDTQYF. CDR3 nucleotide sequence: TGCGCCAGCAGCTCCTATACGAGCGACAGCACAGATACGCAGTATTTT.

This clone was picked up one time. This rearrangement joins TRBV5-1 to TRBJ2-5, with TRBD1 matching 9 bases. In germline, CDR1 is SGHRS, CDR2 YFSETQ. Losses at the gene ends were 5 bases for V and 4 bases for J; bases not matched to a gene: 12. The CDR3 has 16 amino acids. Written as DNA, the CDR3 is TGCGCCAGCAGTGAACTGGGACAGGGACCAGGAGAGACCCAGTACTTC. Translation: CASSELGQGPGETQYF.

The genes are TRBV2 and TRBJ2-5, with 10 bases matching TRBD2. The V segment lost 1 base and the J segment 4 bases; nucleotides outside the gene matches: 6. Germline V gene data show CDR1 as SNHLY and CDR2 as FYNNEI. The CDR3 has 16 residues. The chain's CDR3 is CASSEGLAGVRETQYF. Here the CDR3 DNA reads TGTGCCAGCAGTGAAGGGCTAGCGGGAGTTCGAGAGACCCAGTACTTC.

The chain has TRBV2 and TRBJ2-7, with D perhaps TRBD2 (6 bases). CDR1 and CDR2 (germline): SNHLY, FYNNEI. The CDR3 spans 14 residues. Deletions cut 2 bases from V and 9 bases from J, with 17 bases between. CDR3 sequence reads: CASSESRDSHPQYF. CDR3 DNA sequence: TGTGCCAGCAGTGAATCTCGGGACTCCCATCCGCAGTACTTC.

The gene calls are TRBV7-2 and TRBJ2-5; 7 positions agree with TRBD1. With 4 bases clipped from V and 5 bases from J, the junction kept 16 bases outside the gene matches. The germline V gene encodes CDR1 SGHTA and CDR2 FQGNSA. The CDR3 runs to 17 residues. The chain's CDR3 is CASSSLPLATGRETQYF. CDR3 bases: TGTGCCAGCAGCTCTCTACCCCTGGCGACAGGGCGGGAGACCCAGTACTTC. Together with reference TRBV7-2 and TRBJ2-5, the CDR3 gives the full variable domain: GAGVSQSPSNKVTEKGKDVELRCDPISGHTALYWYRQSLGQGLEFLIYFQGNSAPDKSGLPSDRFSAERTGGSVSTLTIQRTQQEDSAVYLCASSSLPLATGRETQYFGPGTRLLVL.

In this sample, this clone turned up once. The chain uses TRBV6-2 or TRBV6-3 and TRBJ1-5; TRBD1 matches at 7 bases. The junction had 9 bases not matched to a gene; V was cut back by 2 bases and J by 5 bases. CDR3 size: 16 residues. Germline CDR1 reads MNHEY; CDR2 reads SVGEGT. The CDR3 protein is CASSYREGASHQPQHF. The DNA of the CDR3 is TGTGCCAGCAGTTACCGTGAGGGGGCGAGTCATCAGCCCCAGCATTTT.

The chain combines TRBV11-3 with TRBJ2-6; the match to TRBD2 covers 8 bases. V trimming: 3 bases; J trimming: 3 bases; junction bases outside the gene matches: 1. The germline gives CDR1 SGHNT, CDR2 YENEEA. The CDR3 contains 15 residues. DNA for the CDR3: TGTGCCAGCAGCTTGCGGGGGGATGGGGCCAACGTCCTGACTTTC. Its translation: CASSLRGDGANVLTF.

J is TRBJ2-2 and V is TRBV18, with 7 bases matching TRBD2. Per the germline V gene, CDR1 is KGHSH and CDR2 is LQKENI. The J segment lost 2 bases and the V segment lost 3 bases, leaving 3 bases of the junction unmatched. The length of the CDR3 is 15 residues. The CDR3 protein is CASSPAGANTGELFF. DNA of the CDR3: TGTGCCAGCTCACCGGCGGGAGCCAACACCGGGGAGCTGTTTTTT.

The rearrangement links TRBV28 to TRBJ2-1; 13 nucleotides line up with TRBD2. Germline CDR1 MDHEN, CDR2 SYDVKM. V lost 6 bases and J lost 9; bases outside the gene matches: 8. The CDR3 is 15 amino acids. CDR3 sequence reads: CASRTRTSGSIEQFF. CDR3 nucleotide sequence: TGTGCCAGCAGGACACGGACTAGCGGGAGTATTGAGCAGTTCTTC.

This chain joins TRBV4-1 and TRBJ1-3; D not certain. The CDR3 runs 16 residues. Trimming cost V 3 bases and J 0 bases, with 12 bases left between them. Germline CDR1 is MGHRA and CDR2 is YSYEKL. In DNA form, the CDR3 reads TGCGCCAGCAGCCAGCGACGCGCGGACTCTGGAAACACCATATATTTT. Translation gives CASSQRRADSGNTIYF.

This chain uses TRBV29-1 with TRBJ1-1; D is uncertain. Deletions cut 7 bases from V and 3 bases from J, with 9 bases between. This CDR3 spans 11 amino acids. Germline loops: CDR1 SQVTM, CDR2 ANQGSEA. The CDR3 DNA is TGCAGCGCATTAGGAGACACTGAAGCTTTCTTT. Its translation: CSALGDTEAFF.

The rearrangement uses TRBV28 and TRBJ1-5; possibly TRBD1 for D (5 bases). The CDR3 runs 13 residues. V lost 3 bases to trimming and J lost 6 bases, with 9 bases between them. In germline, CDR1 is MDHEN, CDR2 SYDVKM. The CDR3 DNA is TGTGCCAGCAGTTTCGGTCAGGGTCAGCCCCAGCATTTT. Encoded protein: CASSFGQGQPQHF.

The V call is TRBV3-1 (or the pseudogene TRBV3-2), the J call TRBJ2-5; unclear D gene. CDR1 is LGHDT, CDR2 YNNKEL, per germline (reference sequence). Trimming left V 4 bases short and J 3 bases short, with 12 bases between. The CDR3 is 14 residues long. CDR3 sequence reads: CASSPWAGKETQYF. The CDR3 DNA reads TGTGCCAGCAGCCCTTGGGCCGGCAAAGAGACCCAGTACTTC.

This clone was picked up one time. This chain joins TRBV5-1 and TRBJ2-5; 14 nucleotides match TRBD2. Losses at the gene ends were 1 base for V and 4 bases for J; bases not matched to a gene: 3. Germline-derived CDR1 and CDR2 are SGHRS and YFSETQ. This CDR3 contains 16 residues. The CDR3 sequence: CASSLMTSGRGETQYF. The CDR3 DNA is TGCGCCAGCAGCTTGATGACTAGCGGGAGGGGAGAGACCCAGTACTTC.

Only a few counts were recorded for this clone. This chain links TRBV30 with TRBJ2-7; tentatively, D is TRBD2 (6 bases). The CDR3 extends over 14 amino acids. Trimming removed 4 bases from V and 5 bases from J, with 18 bases in between. Germline V gene data show CDR1 as GTSNPN and CDR2 as SVGIG (reference sequence). In DNA form, the CDR3 reads TGTGCCTGGAACCGGGACTCCCAGTGGAACGAGCAGTACTTC. This translates into CAWNRDSQWNEQYF.